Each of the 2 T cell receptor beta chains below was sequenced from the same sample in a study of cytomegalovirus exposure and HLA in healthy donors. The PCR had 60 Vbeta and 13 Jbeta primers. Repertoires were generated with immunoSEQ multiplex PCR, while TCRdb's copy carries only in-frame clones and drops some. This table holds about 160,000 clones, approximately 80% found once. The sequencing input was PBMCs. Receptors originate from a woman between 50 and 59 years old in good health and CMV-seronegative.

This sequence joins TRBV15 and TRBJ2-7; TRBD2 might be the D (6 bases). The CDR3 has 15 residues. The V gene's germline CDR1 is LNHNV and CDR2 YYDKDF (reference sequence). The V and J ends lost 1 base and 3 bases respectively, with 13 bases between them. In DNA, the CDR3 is TGTGCCACCAGCAGAGCGCGAGCGGGTAACTACGAGCAGTACTTC. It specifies CATSRARAGNYEQYF.

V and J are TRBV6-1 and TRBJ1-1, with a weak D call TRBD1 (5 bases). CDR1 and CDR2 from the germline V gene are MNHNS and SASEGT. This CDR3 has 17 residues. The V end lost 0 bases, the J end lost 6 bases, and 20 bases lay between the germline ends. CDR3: CASSEAHWEGRRPEAFF. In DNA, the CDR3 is TGTGCCAGCAGTGAAGCCCATTGGGAGGGGAGGAGGCCTGAAGCTTTCTTT.